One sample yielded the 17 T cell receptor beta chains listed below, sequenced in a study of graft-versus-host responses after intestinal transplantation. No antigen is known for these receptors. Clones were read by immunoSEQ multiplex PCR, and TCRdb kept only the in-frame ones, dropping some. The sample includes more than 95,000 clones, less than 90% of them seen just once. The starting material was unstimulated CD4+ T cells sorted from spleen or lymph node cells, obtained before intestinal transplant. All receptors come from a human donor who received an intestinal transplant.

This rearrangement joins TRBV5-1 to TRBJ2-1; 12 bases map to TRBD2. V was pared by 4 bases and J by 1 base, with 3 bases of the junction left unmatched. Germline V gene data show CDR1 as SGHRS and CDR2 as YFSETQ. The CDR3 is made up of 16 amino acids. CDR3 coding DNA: TGCGCCAGCAGCCCGGGACTAGCGGGTTCCTACAATGAGCAGTTCTTC. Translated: CASSPGLAGSYNEQFF.

CDR3 region: CASSAIGGLETQYF. DNA of the CDR3: TGTGCCAGCAGTGCTATTGGGGGGCTGGAGACCCAGTACTTC. The V call is TRBV25-1, the J call TRBJ2-5, with D perhaps given as TRBD1 or TRBD2 (6 bases each). Germline V CDR1 and CDR2: MGHDK, SYGVNS. CDR3 length: 14 amino acids. Trimming removed 4 bases from V and 5 bases from J, with 14 bases in between.

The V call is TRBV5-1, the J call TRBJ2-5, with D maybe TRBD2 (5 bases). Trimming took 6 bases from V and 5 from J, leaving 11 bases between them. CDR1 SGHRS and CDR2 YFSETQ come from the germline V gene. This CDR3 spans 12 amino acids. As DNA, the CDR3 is TGCGCCAGCAAAGGGAGCATGGAGACCCAGTACTTC. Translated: CASKGSMETQYF.

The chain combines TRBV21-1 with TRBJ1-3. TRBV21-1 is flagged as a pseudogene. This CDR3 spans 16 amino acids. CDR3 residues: CASSNSPAPSGNTIYF. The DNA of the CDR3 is TGTGCCAGCAGCAATAGCCCCGCACCCTCTGGAAACACCATATATTTT.

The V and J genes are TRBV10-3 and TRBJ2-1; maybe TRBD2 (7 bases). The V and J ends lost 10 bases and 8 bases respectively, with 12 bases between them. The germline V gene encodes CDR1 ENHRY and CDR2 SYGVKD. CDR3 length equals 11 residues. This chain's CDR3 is CASEGGDEQFF. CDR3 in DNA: TGTGCCAGCGAGGGGGGGGATGAGCAGTTCTTC.

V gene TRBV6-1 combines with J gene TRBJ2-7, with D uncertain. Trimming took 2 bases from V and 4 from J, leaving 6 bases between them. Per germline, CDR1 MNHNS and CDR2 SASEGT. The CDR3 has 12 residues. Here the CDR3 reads CASSECGYEQYF. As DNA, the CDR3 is TGTGCCAGCAGTGAATGCGGATACGAGCAGTACTTC.

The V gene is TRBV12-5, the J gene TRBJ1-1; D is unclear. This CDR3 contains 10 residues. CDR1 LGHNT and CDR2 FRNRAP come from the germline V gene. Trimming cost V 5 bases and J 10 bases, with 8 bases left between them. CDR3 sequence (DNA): TGTGCTAGTGGTCCCCAGTTAGCTTTCTTT. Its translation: CASGPQLAFF.

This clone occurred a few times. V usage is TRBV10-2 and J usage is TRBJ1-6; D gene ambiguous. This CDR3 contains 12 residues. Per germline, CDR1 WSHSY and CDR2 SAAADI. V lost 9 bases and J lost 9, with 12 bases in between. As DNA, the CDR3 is TGCGCCAGTTCGGGTCCCTTTTCACCCCTCCACTTT. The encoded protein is CASSGPFSPLHF.

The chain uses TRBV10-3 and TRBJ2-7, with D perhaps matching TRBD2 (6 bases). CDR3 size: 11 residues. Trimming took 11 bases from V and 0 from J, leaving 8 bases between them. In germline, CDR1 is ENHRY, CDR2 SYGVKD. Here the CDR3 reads CAAGRSYEQYF. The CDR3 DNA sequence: TGTGCCGCGGGGCGCTCCTACGAGCAGTACTTC.

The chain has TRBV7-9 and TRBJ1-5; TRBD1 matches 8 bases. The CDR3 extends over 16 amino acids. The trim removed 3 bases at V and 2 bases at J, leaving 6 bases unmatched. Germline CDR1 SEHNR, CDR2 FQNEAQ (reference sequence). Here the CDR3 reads CASSFSPDRGNQPQHF. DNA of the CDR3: TGTGCCAGCAGCTTTAGTCCGGACAGGGGCAATCAGCCCCAGCATTTT.

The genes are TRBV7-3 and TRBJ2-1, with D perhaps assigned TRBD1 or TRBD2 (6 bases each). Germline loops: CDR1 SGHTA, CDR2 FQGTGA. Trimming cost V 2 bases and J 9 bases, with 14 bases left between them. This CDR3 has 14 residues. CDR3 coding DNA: TGTGCCAGCAGCTTATACAGGGAGGACAGTGAGCAGTTCTTC. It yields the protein CASSLYREDSEQFF.

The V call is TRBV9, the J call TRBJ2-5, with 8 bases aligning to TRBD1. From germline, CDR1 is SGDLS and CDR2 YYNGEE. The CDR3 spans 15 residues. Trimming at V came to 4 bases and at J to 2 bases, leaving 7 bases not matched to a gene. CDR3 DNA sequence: TGTGCCAGCAGCAAAATGGACAGGGCTCAAGAGACCCAGTACTTC. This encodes CASSKMDRAQETQYF.

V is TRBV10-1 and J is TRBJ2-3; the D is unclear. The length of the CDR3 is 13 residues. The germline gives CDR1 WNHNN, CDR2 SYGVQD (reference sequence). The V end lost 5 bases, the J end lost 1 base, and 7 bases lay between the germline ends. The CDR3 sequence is CASSHRGTDTQYF. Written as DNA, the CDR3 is TGCGCCAGCAGTCATAGAGGCACAGATACGCAGTATTTT.

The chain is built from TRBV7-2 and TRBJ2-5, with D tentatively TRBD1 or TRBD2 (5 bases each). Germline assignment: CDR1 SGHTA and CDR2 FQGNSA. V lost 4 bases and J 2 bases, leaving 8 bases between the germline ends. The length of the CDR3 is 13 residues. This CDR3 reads CASSSWGQETQYF. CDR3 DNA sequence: TGTGCCAGCAGCTCCTGGGGGCAAGAGACCCAGTACTTC.

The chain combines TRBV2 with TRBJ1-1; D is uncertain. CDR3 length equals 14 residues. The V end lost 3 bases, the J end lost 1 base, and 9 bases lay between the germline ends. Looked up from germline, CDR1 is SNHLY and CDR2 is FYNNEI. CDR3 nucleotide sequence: TGTGCCAGCAGTGAGGGTCAGTGGAACACTGAAGCTTTCTTT. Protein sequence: CASSEGQWNTEAFF.

This CDR3 reads CASSWGRGETQYF. CDR3 bases: TGTGCCAGCAGTTGGGGGCGGGGGGAGACCCAGTACTTC. J is TRBJ2-5 and V is TRBV6-6; D is perhaps TRBD2 (7 bases). V was trimmed by 4 bases and J by 5 bases, leaving 11 bases between them. Germline V lookup: CDR1 MNHNY, CDR2 SVGAGI (reference sequence). The CDR3 consists of 13 residues.

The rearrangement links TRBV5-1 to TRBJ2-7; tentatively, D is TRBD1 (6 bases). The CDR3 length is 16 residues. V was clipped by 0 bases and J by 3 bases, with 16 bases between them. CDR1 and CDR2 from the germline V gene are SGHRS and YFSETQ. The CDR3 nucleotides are TGCGCCAGCAGCTTGGAGTGGGCAGGGGTGGGCTACGAGCAGTACTTC. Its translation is CASSLEWAGVGYEQYF.